The entry that follows covers one T cell receptor (beta chain) sequence. Authors' processing steps: Amplification with reference gene primers provided the estimates of nucleated cell counts. The method was immunoSEQ multiplex PCR; TCRdb's version includes in-frame clones alone and lacks a portion of them. V and J calls and clone size are as listed in that table; D and trimming were resolved from the DNA. This sample yields about 400,000 clones, of which approximately 89% are seen a single time; roughly 1.9% belongs to the top ten. Unmatched junction bases numbered 3, after V lost 1 base and J lost 2 bases. In germline, CDR1 is MGHRA, CDR2 YSYEKL. This CDR3 region has 15 residues. This sample was included in a study of blood T cell repertoires in COVID-19. For the study at large: COVID-19 samples collected from the United States, Italy and Spain covered acute and convalescent phases. PBMCs, B-cell-depleted T cells, or T cells were the source of the cDNA or gDNA that made up the material.

V usage is TRBV4-1 and J usage is TRBJ1-1; 8 nucleotides line up with TRBD1. This sequence originates from a middle-aged man in a cohort exposed to, infected with or recovered from COVID-19 (not recorded which). The sequenced material came from PBMCs or T cells enriched from blood (not recorded which). DNA for the CDR3: TGCGCCAGCAGCCAAGCAGGACAGGGCAACACTGAAGCTTTCTTT. This gives the protein CASSQAGQGNTEAFF.